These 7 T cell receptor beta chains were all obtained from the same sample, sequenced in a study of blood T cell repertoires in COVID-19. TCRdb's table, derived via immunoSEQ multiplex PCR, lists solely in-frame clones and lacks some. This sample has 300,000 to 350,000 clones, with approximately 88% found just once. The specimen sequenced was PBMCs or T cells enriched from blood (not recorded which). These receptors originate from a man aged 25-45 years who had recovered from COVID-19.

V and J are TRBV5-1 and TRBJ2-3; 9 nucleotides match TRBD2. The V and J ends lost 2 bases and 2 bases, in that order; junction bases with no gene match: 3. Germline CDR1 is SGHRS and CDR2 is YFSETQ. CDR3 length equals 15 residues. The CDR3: CASSLAGGTTDTQYF. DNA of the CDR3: TGCGCCAGCAGCTTAGCGGGGGGCACCACAGATACGCAGTATTTT.

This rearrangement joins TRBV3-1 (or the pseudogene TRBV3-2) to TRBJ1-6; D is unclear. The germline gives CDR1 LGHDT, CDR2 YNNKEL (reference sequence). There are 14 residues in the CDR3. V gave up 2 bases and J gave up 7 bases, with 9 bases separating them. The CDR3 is CASSQLQTNSPLHF. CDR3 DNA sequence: TGTGCCAGCAGCCAACTACAGACGAATTCACCCCTCCACTTT.

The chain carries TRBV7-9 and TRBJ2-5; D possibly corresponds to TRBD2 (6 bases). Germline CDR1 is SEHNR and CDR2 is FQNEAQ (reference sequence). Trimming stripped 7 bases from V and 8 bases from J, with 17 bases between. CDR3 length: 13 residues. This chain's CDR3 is CASTQEGTGTQYF. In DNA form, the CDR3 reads TGTGCCAGCACGCAGGAGGGGACGGGAACCCAGTACTTC.

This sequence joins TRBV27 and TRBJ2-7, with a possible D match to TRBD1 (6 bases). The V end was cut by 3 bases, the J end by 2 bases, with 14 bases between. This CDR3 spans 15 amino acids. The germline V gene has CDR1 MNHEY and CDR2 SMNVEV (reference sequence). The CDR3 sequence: CASSLTRGITYEQYF. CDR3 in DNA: TGTGCCAGCAGTTTGACAAGGGGGATCACCTACGAGCAGTACTTC.

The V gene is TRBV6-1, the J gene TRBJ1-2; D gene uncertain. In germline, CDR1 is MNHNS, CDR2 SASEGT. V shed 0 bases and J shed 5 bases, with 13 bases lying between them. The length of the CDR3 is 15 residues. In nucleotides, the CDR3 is TGTGCCAGCAGTGAAGCGCCAGGTATTGGATATGGCTACACCTTC. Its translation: CASSEAPGIGYGYTF.

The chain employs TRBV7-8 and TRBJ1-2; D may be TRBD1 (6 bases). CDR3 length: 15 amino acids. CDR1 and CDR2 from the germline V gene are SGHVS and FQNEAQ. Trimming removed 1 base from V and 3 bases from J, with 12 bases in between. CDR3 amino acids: CASSLGGQEDYGYTF. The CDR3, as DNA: TGTGCCAGCAGCTTAGGGGGGCAGGAGGACTATGGCTACACCTTC.

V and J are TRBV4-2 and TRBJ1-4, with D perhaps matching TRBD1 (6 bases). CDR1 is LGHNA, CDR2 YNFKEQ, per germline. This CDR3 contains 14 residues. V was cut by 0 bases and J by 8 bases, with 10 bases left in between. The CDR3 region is CASSQDTGREKLFF. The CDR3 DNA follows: TGTGCCAGCAGCCAAGATACAGGGCGAGAAAAACTGTTTTTT.